Below are 24 T cell receptor beta chains sequenced from a single sample in a study of CD8 T cells in Susac syndrome. Random hexamers were used to reverse transcribe an amount of roughly 0.45 to 1 ug RNA. TCRdb redid the calling of the immunoSEQ multiplex PCR reads with MiXCR, one entry per CDR3 protein. There are 210,000 or so distinct CDR3 sequences in the sample; about 94% occur only once, and less than 0.15% lies in the top ten. The sample was CD8+ T cells from PBMCs. These receptors all come from a human donor with multiple sclerosis.

V gene TRBV4-2 combines with J gene TRBJ2-7; D is unresolved. V gave up 0 bases and J gave up 9 bases, with 15 bases separating them. Germline V gene lookup returns CDR1 LGHNA and CDR2 YNFKEQ. This CDR3 has 14 residues. The CDR3 DNA reads as TGTGCCAGCAGCCAAGATACTGGGCCCAACGGGCAGTACTTC. Residues: CASSQDTGPNGQYF.

The V gene is TRBV20-1, the J gene TRBJ2-7; TRBD2 matches 7 bases. CDR3 length equals 12 residues. The germline V gene encodes CDR1 DFQATT and CDR2 SNEGSKA (reference sequence). V was clipped by 6 bases and J by 3 bases; unmatched bases: 5. In DNA form, the CDR3 reads TGCAGTGCAGGGGCGGGGGACTACGAGCAGTACTTC. This sequence encodes CSAGAGDYEQYF.

The J gene is TRBJ2-2, the V gene TRBV30; D gene unclear. The CDR3 has 13 residues. V lost 1 base to trimming and J lost 3 bases, with 6 bases between them. The germline CDR1 and CDR2 sequences are GTSNPN and SVGIG (reference sequence). The CDR3 loop is CAWSASYTGELFF. CDR3 in DNA: TGTGCCTGGAGTGCCTCCTACACCGGGGAGCTGTTTTTT.

The V call is TRBV7-3, the J call TRBJ2-7, with TRBD1 identical over 10 bases. The V segment lost 5 bases and the J segment 5 bases; nucleotides outside the gene matches: 6. This CDR3 has 14 amino acids. The germline gives CDR1 SGHTA, CDR2 FQGTGA. CDR3 loop: CASSPTGTGDEQYF. The CDR3 DNA is TGTGCCAGCAGCCCAACCGGGACAGGGGACGAGCAGTACTTC.

This chain connects TRBV27 to TRBJ2-1, with a weak D call TRBD2 (6 bases). V was shortened by 3 bases and J by 5 bases, with 11 bases between the two germline ends. CDR3 length: 14 amino acids. Germline V gives CDR1 MNHEY, CDR2 SMNVEV (reference sequence). The CDR3, as DNA: TGTGCCAGCAGTTTTGGCGGGACCGACAATGAGCAGTTCTTC. This sequence encodes CASSFGGTDNEQFF.

The chain is built from TRBV3-1 and TRBJ2-3, with a tentative D call TRBD2 (7 bases). CDR3 length: 16 amino acids. Per germline, CDR1 LGHDT and CDR2 YNNKEL (reference sequence). Trimming removed 2 bases from V and 1 base from J, with 13 bases in between. Here the CDR3 DNA reads TGTGCCAGCAGCCAACTCCCGGGGGGCGGCACAGATACGCAGTATTTT. Amino acids: CASSQLPGGGTDTQYF.

The rearrangement links TRBV2 to TRBJ2-5, with D perhaps TRBD2 (5 bases). Trimming took 3 bases from V and 3 from J, leaving 20 bases between them. Germline assignment: CDR1 SNHLY and CDR2 FYNNEI. The CDR3 is 17 residues long. The chain's CDR3 is CASSDLLAGIQEETQYF. The CDR3 region has the DNA TGTGCCAGCAGTGATCTATTAGCCGGGATCCAGGAAGAGACCCAGTACTTC. The full variable domain, with the rest looked up from reference TRBV2 and TRBJ2-5, is EPEVTQTPSHQVTQMGQEVILRCVPISNHLYFYWYRQILGQKVEFLVSFYNNEISEKSEIFDDQFSVERPDGSNFTLKIRSTKLEDSAMYFCASSDLLAGIQEETQYFGPGTRLLVL.

The gene calls are TRBV19 and TRBJ1-5, with D perhaps TRBD1 (5 bases). The germline gives CDR1 LNHDA, CDR2 SQIVND (reference sequence). This CDR3 has 13 amino acids. V lost 7 bases and J 5 bases, leaving 12 bases between the germline ends. The CDR3 here is CASTGRVHQPQHF. In DNA form, the CDR3 reads TGTGCCAGTACAGGCAGGGTGCATCAGCCCCAGCATTTT.

This clonotype occurred once. The rearrangement uses TRBV13 and TRBJ1-2; possible D gene TRBD1, 6 bases. The CDR3 is made up of 14 amino acids. Trimming removed 6 bases from V and 0 bases from J, with 11 bases in between. CDR1 and CDR2 from the germline V gene are PRHDT and FYEKMQ (reference sequence). CDR3 region: CASSPDSPNYGYTF. The DNA for the CDR3 is TGTGCCAGCAGTCCGGACAGCCCTAACTATGGCTACACCTTC. Looking up the rest from reference TRBV13 and TRBJ1-2 gives the full variable domain: AAGVIQSPRHLIKEKRETATLKCYPIPRHDTVYWYQQGPGQDPQFLISFYEKMQSDKGSIPDRFSAQQFSDYHSELNMSSLELGDSALYFCASSPDSPNYGYTFGSGTRLTVV.

The DNA for the CDR3 is TGTGCCAGCAGCCCTAGCACGGCAGTAAACACCATATATTTT. The encoded protein is CASSPSTAVNTIYF. V and J are TRBV14 and TRBJ1-3; D not resolved. V shed 4 bases and J shed 6 bases, with 13 bases lying between them. There are 14 residues in the CDR3. The germline CDR1 and CDR2 sequences are SGHDN and FVKESK.

This rearrangement joins TRBV4-1 to TRBJ2-7, with D tentatively TRBD1 (6 bases). This CDR3 region has 14 residues. The germline V and J ends were trimmed by 0 bases and 3 bases, with 9 bases remaining between them. Germline V gives CDR1 MGHRA, CDR2 YSYEKL. The chain's CDR3 is CASSQDPDSYEQYF. In nucleotides, the CDR3 is TGCGCCAGCAGCCAAGACCCGGACAGCTACGAGCAGTACTTC.

This sequence joins TRBV7-9 and TRBJ1-1; D remains ambiguous. Germline V gene lookup returns CDR1 SEHNR and CDR2 FQNEAQ (reference sequence). The CDR3 runs 13 residues. V lost 4 bases, J lost 4 bases, and 10 bases lay in between. The CDR3 loop reads CASSSYSGTEAFF. The CDR3 coding sequence is TGTGCCAGCAGCTCATACAGTGGCACTGAAGCTTTCTTT.

The V and J genes are TRBV7-9 and TRBJ2-2; unclear D gene. Germline CDR1 reads SEHNR; CDR2 reads FQNEAQ (reference sequence). The germline V and J ends were trimmed by 5 bases and 0 bases, with 16 bases remaining between them. The CDR3 sequence is 17 residues long. CDR3 nucleotides: TGTGCCAGCAGCCCTGGCGCCCCCAGCGCGAACACCGGGGAGCTGTTTTTT. It specifies CASSPGAPSANTGELFF.

The CDR3 nucleotides are TGCGCCAGCAGCTTGGAAGGCGCCAGGGGGACTTCCTACGAGCAGTACTTC. Its translation is CASSLEGARGTSYEQYF. The gene calls are TRBV5-1 and TRBJ2-7; maybe TRBD1 (7 bases). In germline, CDR1 is SGHRS, CDR2 YFSETQ. Trimming left V 0 bases short and J 1 base short, with 17 bases between. The CDR3 is 17 residues long.

The chain links TRBV19 to TRBJ2-7; 7 bases map to TRBD1. The CDR3 length is 15 residues. V trimming: 5 bases; J trimming: 2 bases; junction bases outside the gene matches: 9. Germline loops: CDR1 LNHDA, CDR2 SQIVND (reference sequence). The CDR3 region has the DNA TGTGCCAGTAGTCCCCTCCGGGACAGACCCTACGAGCAGTACTTC. Translating it yields CASSPLRDRPYEQYF. The entire variable domain, with the rest obtained from reference TRBV19 and TRBJ2-7, is as follows: DGGITQSPKYLFRKEGQNVTLSCEQNLNHDAMYWYRQDPGQGLRLIYYSQIVNDFQKGDIAEGYSVSREKKESFPLTVTSAQKNPTAFYLCASSPLRDRPYEQYFGPGTRLTVT.

This chain links TRBV11-3 with TRBJ1-1; perhaps TRBD1 as D (5 bases). The germline V and J ends were trimmed by 5 bases and 5 bases, with 18 bases remaining between them. Germline CDR1 SGHNT, CDR2 YENEEA. The CDR3 runs to 15 residues. The CDR3 DNA reads TGTGCCAGCAGCCGCCTCTGGGGGACGGGGACTGAAGCTTTCTTT. It yields the protein CASSRLWGTGTEAFF.

Only a few counts were recorded for this clonotype. This chain joins TRBV29-1 and TRBJ2-7; perhaps TRBD2 as D (5 bases). This CDR3 contains 12 residues. V lost 6 bases and J lost 6, with 15 bases in between. Germline V gives CDR1 SQVTM, CDR2 ANQGSEA. CDR3 coding DNA: TGCAGCGTACTCTCGTCAGGAGGCGAGCAGTACTTC. This translates into CSVLSSGGEQYF.

Written as DNA, the CDR3 is TGTGCCAGTAGTAAAGGAGGCCCCTTATCCTACAATGAGCAGTTCTTC. This sequence encodes CASSKGGPLSYNEQFF. The rearrangement joins TRBV19 to TRBJ2-1; D may be TRBD2 (5 bases). The germline V gene encodes CDR1 LNHDA and CDR2 SQIVND (reference sequence). V was clipped by 4 bases and J by 1 base, with 14 bases between them. The CDR3 is 16 residues long.

This chain uses TRBV15 with TRBJ2-7; D remains ambiguous. V was trimmed by 0 bases and J by 5 bases, leaving 14 bases between them. This CDR3 has 15 amino acids. Germline assignment: CDR1 LNHNV and CDR2 YYDKDF (reference sequence). CDR3 coding DNA: TGTGCCACCAGCAGAGATTTTACAGTTGGGGACGAGCAGTACTTC. This encodes CATSRDFTVGDEQYF. Together with reference TRBV15 and TRBJ2-7, the CDR3 gives the full variable domain: DAMVIQNPRYQVTQFGKPVTLSCSQTLNHNVMYWYQQKSSQAPKLLFHYYDKDFNNEADTPDNFQSRRPNTSFCFLDIRSPGLGDTAMYLCATSRDFTVGDEQYFGPGTRLTVT.

The chain employs TRBV4-1 and TRBJ2-7; 11 bases are shared with TRBD2. The trim removed 1 base at V and 4 bases at J, leaving 3 bases unmatched. Germline lookup yields CDR1 MGHRA and CDR2 YSYEKL. CDR3 length: 15 amino acids. CDR3 bases: TGCGCCAGCAGCCAAGTTGCTAGCGGGGGGTACGAGCAGTACTTC. Its translation: CASSQVASGGYEQYF.

The chain couples TRBV2 to TRBJ2-1, with D uncertain. With 9 bases removed from V and 8 bases from J, the gap between germline ends came to 2 bases. This CDR3 has 8 amino acids. From germline, CDR1 is SNHLY and CDR2 FYNNEI. Here the CDR3 DNA reads TGTGCCAGTTATGAGCAGTTCTTC. As protein: CASYEQFF.

J is TRBJ1-3 and V is TRBV27; D gene uncertain. Per the germline V gene, CDR1 is MNHEY and CDR2 is SMNVEV (reference sequence). V lost 8 bases, J lost 3 bases, and 11 bases lay in between. The CDR3 sequence is 13 residues long. CDR3 loop: CASAGSVGNTIYF. As DNA, the CDR3 is TGTGCCAGCGCCGGGTCTGTTGGAAACACCATATATTTT.

V is TRBV13 and J is TRBJ2-2; maybe TRBD2 (6 bases). The CDR3 has 13 amino acids. Between the trimmed V and J ends, which lost 5 bases and 5 bases, there was a span of 9 bases. From germline, CDR1 is PRHDT and CDR2 FYEKMQ (reference sequence). The CDR3 reads CASSPTRTGELFF. The CDR3 DNA reads TGTGCCAGCAGCCCGACTAGGACCGGGGAGCTGTTTTTT.

The chain has TRBV19 and TRBJ1-2; the D gene is possibly TRBD1 (6 bases). The CDR3 covers 14 residues. In germline, CDR1 is LNHDA, CDR2 SQIVND (reference sequence). V dropped 5 bases and J dropped 4 bases, with 14 bases sitting between them. This chain's CDR3 is CASSWDGGGYGYTF. CDR3 nucleotide sequence: TGTGCCAGTAGTTGGGACGGGGGCGGCTATGGCTACACCTTC. Supplemented by reference TRBV19 and TRBJ1-2, the full variable domain reads DGGITQSPKYLFRKEGQNVTLSCEQNLNHDAMYWYRQDPGQGLRLIYYSQIVNDFQKGDIAEGYSVSREKKESFPLTVTSAQKNPTAFYLCASSWDGGGYGYTFGSGTRLTVV.